The 15 T cell receptor beta chains given below trace back to one sample, sequenced in a study of immune evolution from preneoplasia to lung adenocarcinoma. TCRdb keeps only in-frame clones here, not all; method: immunoSEQ multiplex PCR. The table includes 6,500 to 9,500 clones, over 60% detected once. The source material was FFPE lung adenocarcinoma in situ tissue. Receptors were obtained from an older donor with lung adenocarcinoma. Some clones in this sample may be carry-over from other donors' samples.

CDR3 loop: CASAPRLAVSYEQYF. CDR3 nucleotide sequence: TGTGCTAGTGCACCCAGACTAGCGGTTTCTTACGAGCAGTACTTC. V is TRBV12-5 and J is TRBJ2-7; 9 positions agree with TRBD2. The CDR3 totals 15 residues. CDR1 and CDR2 from the germline V gene are LGHNT and FRNRAP. J lost 4 bases, V lost 7 bases, and 11 bases had no gene match.

This clone is medium-sized by share. The DNA of the CDR3 is TGTGCCAGCAGCGTATTCTCCGGGCGACGACCGAACACCGGGGAGCTGTTTTTT. Its protein is CASSVFSGRRPNTGELFF. The rearrangement uses TRBV9 and TRBJ2-2; D unclear. Trimming took off 1 base at V and 0 bases at J, with 16 bases between the two ends. Germline CDR1 is SGDLS and CDR2 is YYNGEE. The CDR3 runs to 18 residues.

This chain connects TRBV4-1 to TRBJ2-7; a possible D gene is TRBD1 (6 bases). Germline CDR1 MGHRA, CDR2 YSYEKL. Trimming cost V 1 base and J 2 bases, with 15 bases left between them. CDR3 length: 16 residues. The CDR3 sequence is CASSQGLRWDTYEQYF. In nucleotides, the CDR3 is TGCGCCAGCAGCCAAGGTCTCCGTTGGGACACCTACGAGCAGTACTTC.

The gene calls are TRBV18 and TRBJ1-2; TRBD1 matches 9 bases. The CDR3 has 14 amino acids. Germline CDR1 reads KGHSH; CDR2 reads LQKENI. Unmatched junction bases numbered 5, after V lost 4 bases and J lost 5 bases. The CDR3 reads CASSQGQGDYGYTF. Here the CDR3 DNA reads TGTGCCAGCTCACAGGGACAGGGAGATTATGGCTACACCTTC.

This chain links TRBV30 with TRBJ2-3; 8 nucleotides line up with TRBD2. The CDR3 sequence is 14 residues long. CDR1 GTSNPN and CDR2 SVGIG come from the germline V gene (reference sequence). Trimming at V came to 2 bases and at J to 4 bases, leaving 5 bases not matched to a gene. DNA for the CDR3: TGTGCCTGGAGTCCGGGAGGGAACGCAGATACGCAGTATTTT. Protein sequence: CAWSPGGNADTQYF.

V is TRBV5-1 and J is TRBJ2-7; D gene unclear. This CDR3 spans 14 amino acids. V was cut by 0 bases and J by 4 bases, with 11 bases left in between. The germline CDR1 and CDR2 sequences are SGHRS and YFSETQ. The CDR3 loop reads CASSLAADLYEQYF. As DNA, the CDR3 is TGCGCCAGCAGCTTGGCTGCGGACCTATACGAGCAGTACTTC.

The chain employs TRBV19 and TRBJ2-2, with TRBD1 matching over 8 bases. The J segment lost 0 bases and the V segment lost 5 bases, leaving 8 bases of the junction unmatched. The CDR3 is 17 residues long. Germline V gene lookup returns CDR1 LNHDA and CDR2 SQIVND (reference sequence). The CDR3 nucleotides are TGTGCCAGTAGTGAACCGAGGACAGGGACGAACACCGGGGAGCTGTTTTTT. Residues: CASSEPRTGTNTGELFF.

The chain carries TRBV10-2 and TRBJ2-7, with 10 nucleotides matching TRBD1. Germline trimming cut 2 bases from V and 2 bases from J; bases unmatched to any gene: 6. This CDR3 region has 16 residues. Germline CDR1 WSHSY, CDR2 SAAADI. CDR3 coding DNA: TGCGCCAGCAGTGAGGGGGCCGGGACAGGGGCCTACGAGCAGTACTTC. It codes for CASSEGAGTGAYEQYF.

The chain links TRBV2 to TRBJ1-2; weak D call: TRBD1 (5 bases). This CDR3 spans 10 amino acids. V lost 6 bases and J 7 bases, leaving 6 bases between the germline ends. CDR1 SNHLY and CDR2 FYNNEI come from the germline V gene. For the CDR3, the DNA is TGTGCCAGCAGGGGGGGTGGCTACACCTTC. Its protein is CASRGGGYTF.

CDR3 loop: CAWSAGTGIPEAFF. The CDR3 DNA is TGTGCCTGGAGTGCCGGGACAGGGATTCCTGAAGCTTTCTTT. This chain uses TRBV30 with TRBJ1-1; 9 bases fit TRBD1. V trimming: 1 base; J trimming: 6 bases; junction bases outside the gene matches: 6. Germline CDR1 GTSNPN, CDR2 SVGIG (reference sequence). There are 14 residues in the CDR3.

This chain links TRBV30 with TRBJ2-5; 12 bases align to TRBD2. This CDR3 is built from 13 residues. The germline V gene encodes CDR1 GTSNPN and CDR2 SVGIG (reference sequence). V shed 7 bases and J 7 bases; nucleotides not matched to a gene: 7. This chain's CDR3 is CAYPPSGGGTQYF. CDR3 nucleotide sequence: TGTGCCTACCCTCCTAGCGGGGGGGGGACCCAGTACTTC.

This clone has just a few counts. V usage is TRBV30 and J usage is TRBJ2-5; TRBD2 might be the D (6 bases). Trimming took 5 bases from V and 2 from J, leaving 18 bases between them. CDR1 and CDR2 from the germline V gene are GTSNPN and SVGIG (reference sequence). The CDR3 length is 15 residues. CDR3 region: CAWAEGGTRQETQYF. For the CDR3, the DNA is TGTGCCTGGGCGGAGGGTGGGACCAGGCAAGAGACCCAGTACTTC.

The chain is built from TRBV7-6 and TRBJ2-5, with 11 bases matching TRBD2. TRBJ2-7 matches the DNA end more closely, so the J call is doubtful. The CDR3 loop spans 18 amino acids. Per germline, CDR1 SGHVS and CDR2 FNYEAQ. CDR3 loop: CASSGEGASGGFTYEQYF. CDR3 sequence (DNA): TGTGCCAGCAGCGGAGAGGGGGCTAGCGGGGGGTTCACCTACGAGCAGTACTTC.

A word on this clone: Distinct nucleotide sequences in the sample also encode this CDR3. The rearrangement joins TRBV28 to TRBJ1-2; D remains unclear. The CDR3 loop spans 15 amino acids. V lost 8 bases and J lost 2, with 18 bases in between. The germline gives CDR1 MDHEN, CDR2 SYDVKM. The CDR3 region has the DNA TGTGCCAGCGTGATTGGGCAAGGTGGGAACTATGGCTACACCTTC. This sequence encodes CASVIGQGGNYGYTF.

V and J are TRBV27 and TRBJ2-5, with D possibly matching TRBD2 (7 bases). The length of the CDR3 is 13 residues. In germline, CDR1 is MNHEY, CDR2 SMNVEV (reference sequence). The V gene lost 6 bases and the J gene lost 3 bases, with 11 bases spanning the gap. Here the CDR3 reads CASRGEGEETQYF. The CDR3 region has the DNA TGTGCCAGCAGGGGGGAGGGGGAAGAGACCCAGTACTTC.